Listed here are 29 T cell receptor beta chains from one sample, sequenced in a study of monozygotic twins with inflammatory bowel disease. TCRdb reworked the 5' RACE reads into one entry per CDR3 protein, no DNA. The sample totals about 160,000 distinct CDR3 sequences. Sequences were obtained from blood. Receptor source: a human donor with ulcerative colitis or Crohn's disease, or a healthy co-twin of an affected twin (not recorded which).

CDR3 residues: CASSFISTEAFF. The genes are TRBV11-2 and TRBJ1-1. The CDR3 consists of 12 residues. Per the germline V gene, CDR1 is SGHAT and CDR2 is FQNNGV.

V and J are TRBV18 and TRBJ1-6. Germline V lookup: CDR1 KGHSH, CDR2 LQKENI. The CDR3 totals 12 residues. CDR3 amino acids: CASSSENSPLHF.

The chain employs TRBV23-1 and TRBJ1-6. TRBV23-1 is an ORF, with its function uncertain. The CDR3 sequence is 13 residues long. CDR3 loop: CASSPRRDGPLHF.

V gene TRBV7-7 combines with J gene TRBJ2-2. CDR3 size: 14 residues. Germline V lookup: CDR1 SSHAT, CDR2 FNYEAQ (reference sequence). CDR3 sequence: CASSLDRRVGELFF.

The chain has TRBV25-1 and TRBJ2-7; TCRdb selects TRBD2, and the lack of DNA leaves this call unchecked. This CDR3 is 16 amino acids long. CDR1 is MGHDK, CDR2 SYGVNS, per germline. CDR3 residues: CASSESQERGLYEQYF.

The genes are TRBV25-1 and TRBJ1-1. Looked up from germline, CDR1 is MGHDK and CDR2 is SYGVNS. CDR3 length equals 13 residues. The CDR3 sequence: CASSQSQRTEAFF.

The rearrangement uses TRBV7-9 and TRBJ2-5; TCRdb's assignment of TRBD2 cannot be checked, as there is no DNA. The CDR3 contains 14 residues. The germline V gene encodes CDR1 SEHNR and CDR2 FQNEAQ (reference sequence). CDR3 sequence reads: CASRTGTSGETQYF.

This rearrangement joins TRBV7-2 to TRBJ2-3; checking the TCRdb D call of TRBD1 is not possible without DNA. Germline V gene sequence: CDR1 SGHTA, CDR2 FQGNSA. CDR3 length: 12 residues. The CDR3 protein is CASGFPGDTQYF.

The chain recombines TRBV5-1 with TRBJ1-1; the TCRdb call, TRBD1, lacks DNA for checking. The CDR3 has 14 residues. Germline CDR1 and CDR2: SGHRS and YFSETQ. CDR3 sequence: CASSDQAAGTEAFF.

CDR3 in amino acids: CASSISLGRRDEKLFF. The chain couples TRBV19 to TRBJ1-4; TCRdb returns TRBD1, unconfirmable since there is no DNA. Germline loops: CDR1 LNHDA, CDR2 SQIVND (reference sequence). The CDR3 is 16 amino acids.

The chain combines TRBV7-2 with TRBJ2-1; TCRdb calls TRBD2, which cannot be checked without DNA. The CDR3 sequence is 16 residues long. CDR1 SGHTA and CDR2 FQGNSA come from the germline V gene. CDR3 in amino acids: CASSQRTSGFYNEQFF.

The chain couples TRBV6-5 to TRBJ2-7; TCRdb's assignment of TRBD2 cannot be checked, as there is no DNA. CDR1 MNHEY and CDR2 SVGAGI come from the germline V gene. This CDR3 contains 12 residues. The CDR3: CASRGGVHEQYF.

The chain employs TRBV4-2 and TRBJ1-1. The CDR3 loop spans 14 amino acids. CDR1 is LGHNA and CDR2 is YNFKEQ in the germline V gene. The CDR3: CASSQDAPNTEAFF.

The J gene is TRBJ2-1, the V gene TRBV20-1. Germline V gene lookup returns CDR1 DFQATT and CDR2 SNEGSKA (reference sequence). The CDR3 extends over 12 amino acids. CDR3: CSASSRSDEQFF.

V is TRBV19 and J is TRBJ1-1. Germline-derived CDR1 and CDR2 are LNHDA and SQIVND (reference sequence). This CDR3 has 13 amino acids. CDR3 sequence: CASSKRTGPSAFF.

The chain has TRBV10-3 and TRBJ2-4. Germline CDR1 ENHRY, CDR2 SYGVKD. This CDR3 spans 15 amino acids. CDR3: CAISAGPLAKNIQYF.

The V and J genes are TRBV29-1 and TRBJ2-1; there is no DNA to check the TCRdb D call of TRBD1. The CDR3 loop spans 12 amino acids. Germline V lookup: CDR1 SQVTM, CDR2 ANQGSEA. CDR3 sequence reads: CSVAGGWDEQFF.

The rearrangement links TRBV20-1 to TRBJ2-7. Per germline, CDR1 DFQATT and CDR2 SNEGSKA (reference sequence). The CDR3 loop spans 14 amino acids. CDR3 amino acids: CSARDGVFGYEQYF.

This chain connects TRBV12-5 to TRBJ2-5; TCRdb indicates TRBD1, and absent DNA this call remains unverified. In germline, CDR1 is LGHNT, CDR2 FRNRAP. CDR3 length: 15 residues. This CDR3 is CASGSRGGLQETQYF. The entire variable domain, with the rest obtained from reference TRBV12-5 and TRBJ2-5, is as follows: DARVTQTPRHKVTEMGQEVTMRCQPILGHNTVFWYRQTMMQGLELLAYFRNRAPLDDSGMPKDRFSAEMPDATLATLKIQPSEPRDSAVYFCASGSRGGLQETQYFGPGTRLLVL.

This sequence joins TRBV4-3 and TRBJ2-5. CDR1 and CDR2 (germline): LGHNA, YSLEER. The CDR3 loop spans 14 amino acids. The CDR3 region is CASSQDRNQETQYF.

CDR3 sequence: CAISAFLTGDPTEAFF. The V call is TRBV10-3, the J call TRBJ1-1; TCRdb reports TRBD1, a call that lacks DNA to check it against. The CDR3 consists of 16 residues. In germline, CDR1 is ENHRY, CDR2 SYGVKD.

The chain joins TRBV10-3 to TRBJ2-1; TCRdb returns TRBD1, unconfirmable since there is no DNA. The CDR3 is 18 residues long. Germline CDR1 and CDR2: ENHRY and SYGVKD. The CDR3 reads CAISESNGLTGSNNEQFF.

The J gene is TRBJ1-1, the V gene TRBV12-3 or TRBV12-4. The CDR3 runs to 14 residues. The CDR3 spells CASSHPPRGTEAFF.

This chain joins TRBV5-1 and TRBJ1-1; TCRdb selects TRBD1, and the lack of DNA leaves this call unchecked. Germline CDR1 and CDR2: SGHRS and YFSETQ. The CDR3 loop spans 14 amino acids. The CDR3 protein is CASSLENRGTEAFF.

CDR3 sequence reads: CSASRQGNTGELFF. The genes are TRBV20-1 and TRBJ2-2; TCRdb selects TRBD1, and the lack of DNA leaves this call unchecked. Per germline, CDR1 DFQATT and CDR2 SNEGSKA (reference sequence). The CDR3 is 14 residues long.

This chain connects TRBV5-6 to TRBJ2-6. The CDR3 runs 15 residues. Germline V gene sequence: CDR1 SGHDT, CDR2 YYEEEE. The CDR3 spells CASSPLHSGANVLTF.

The V call is TRBV12-3 or TRBV12-4, the J call TRBJ2-1; TCRdb selects TRBD2, and the lack of DNA leaves this call unchecked. The CDR3 consists of 14 residues. The CDR3 region is CASSPGLASLGRFF.

The chain employs TRBV11-2 and TRBJ2-4; TCRdb's D gene call, TRBD1, goes unchecked for lack of DNA. The CDR3 extends over 18 amino acids. Germline V gene lookup returns CDR1 SGHAT and CDR2 FQNNGV. The CDR3 is CASSLVMGDPAAKNIQYF.

The chain is built from TRBV24-1 and TRBJ2-2; there is no DNA to check the TCRdb D call of TRBD2. CDR3 size: 16 residues. The V gene's germline CDR1 is KGHDR and CDR2 SFDVKD. The CDR3 sequence: CATSEVGGANTGELFF.